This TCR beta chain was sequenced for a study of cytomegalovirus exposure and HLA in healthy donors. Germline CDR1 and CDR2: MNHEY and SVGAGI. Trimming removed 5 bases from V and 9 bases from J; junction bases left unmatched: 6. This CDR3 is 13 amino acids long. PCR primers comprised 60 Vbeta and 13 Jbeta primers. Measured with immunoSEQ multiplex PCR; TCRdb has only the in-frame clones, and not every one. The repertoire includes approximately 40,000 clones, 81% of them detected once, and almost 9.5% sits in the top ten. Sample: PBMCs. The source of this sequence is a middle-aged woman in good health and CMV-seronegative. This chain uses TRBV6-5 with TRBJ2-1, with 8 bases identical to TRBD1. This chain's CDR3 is CASSGGQATEQFF. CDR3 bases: TGTGCCAGCAGTGGGGGACAGGCGACTGAGCAGTTCTTC.